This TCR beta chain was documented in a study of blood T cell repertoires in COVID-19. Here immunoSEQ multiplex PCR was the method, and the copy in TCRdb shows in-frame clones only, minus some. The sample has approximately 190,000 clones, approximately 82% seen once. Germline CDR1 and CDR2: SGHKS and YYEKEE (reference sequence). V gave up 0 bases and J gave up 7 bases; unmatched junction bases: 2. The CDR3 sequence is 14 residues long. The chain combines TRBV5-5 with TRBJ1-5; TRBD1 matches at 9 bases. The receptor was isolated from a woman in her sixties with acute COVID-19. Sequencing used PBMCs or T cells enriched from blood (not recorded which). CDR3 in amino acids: CASSLGQGGQPQHF. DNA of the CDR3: TGTGCCAGCAGCTTGGGACAGGGGGGACAGCCCCAGCATTTT. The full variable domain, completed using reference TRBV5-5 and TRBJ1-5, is DAGVTQSPTHLIKTRGQQVTLRCSPISGHKSVSWYQQVLGQGPQFIFQYYEKEERGRGNFPDRFSARQFPNYSSELNVNALLLGDSALYLCASSLGQGGQPQHFGDGTRLSIL.